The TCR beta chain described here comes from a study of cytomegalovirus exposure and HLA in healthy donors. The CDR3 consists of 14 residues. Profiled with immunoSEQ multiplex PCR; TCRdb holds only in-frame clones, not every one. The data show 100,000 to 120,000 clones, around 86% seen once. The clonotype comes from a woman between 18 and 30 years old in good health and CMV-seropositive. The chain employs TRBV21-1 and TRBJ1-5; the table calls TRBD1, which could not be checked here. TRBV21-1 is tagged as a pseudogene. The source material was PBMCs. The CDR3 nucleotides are TGTGCCAGCAGCAGGGACAGGAGGGATCAGCCCCAGCATTTT. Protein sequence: CASSRDRRDQPQHF.